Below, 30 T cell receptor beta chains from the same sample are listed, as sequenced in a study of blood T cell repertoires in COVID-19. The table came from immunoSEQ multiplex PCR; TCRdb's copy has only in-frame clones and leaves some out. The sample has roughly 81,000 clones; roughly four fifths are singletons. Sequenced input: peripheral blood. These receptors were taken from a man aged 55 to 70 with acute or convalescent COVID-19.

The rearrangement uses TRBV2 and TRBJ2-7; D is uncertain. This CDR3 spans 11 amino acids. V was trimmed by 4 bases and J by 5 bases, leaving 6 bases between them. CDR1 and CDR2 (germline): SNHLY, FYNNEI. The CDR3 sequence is CASSVFNEQYF. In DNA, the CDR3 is TGTGCCAGCAGTGTCTTTAACGAGCAGTACTTC. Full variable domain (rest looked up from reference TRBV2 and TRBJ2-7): EPEVTQTPSHQVTQMGQEVILRCVPISNHLYFYWYRQILGQKVEFLVSFYNNEISEKSEIFDDQFSVERPDGSNFTLKIRSTKLEDSAMYFCASSVFNEQYFGPGTRLTVT.

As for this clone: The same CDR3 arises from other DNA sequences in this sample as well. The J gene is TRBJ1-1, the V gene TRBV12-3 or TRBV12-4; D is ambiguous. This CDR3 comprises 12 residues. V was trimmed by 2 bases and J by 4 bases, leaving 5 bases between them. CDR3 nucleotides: TGTGCCAGCAGTTTAACCGGCACTGAAGCTTTCTTT. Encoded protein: CASSLTGTEAFF.

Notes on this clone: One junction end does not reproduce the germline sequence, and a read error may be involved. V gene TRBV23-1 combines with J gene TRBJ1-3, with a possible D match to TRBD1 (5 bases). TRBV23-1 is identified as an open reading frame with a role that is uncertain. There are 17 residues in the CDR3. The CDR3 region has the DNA TGCGCCAGCGGTCATCGCGCAGGGCCACTCTCTGGAAACCCCATATATTTT. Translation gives CASGHRAGPLSGNPIYF.

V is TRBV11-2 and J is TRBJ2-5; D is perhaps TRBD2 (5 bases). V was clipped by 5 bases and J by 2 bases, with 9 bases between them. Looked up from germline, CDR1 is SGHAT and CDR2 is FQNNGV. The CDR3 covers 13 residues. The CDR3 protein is CASSLGLQETQYF. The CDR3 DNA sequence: TGTGCCAGCAGCCTTGGACTGCAAGAGACCCAGTACTTC. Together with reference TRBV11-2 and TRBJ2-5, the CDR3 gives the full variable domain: EAGVAQSPRYKIIEKRQSVAFWCNPISGHATLYWYQQILGQGPKLLIQFQNNGVVDDSQLPKDRFSAERLKGVDSTLKIQPAKLEDSAVYLCASSLGLQETQYFGPGTRLLVL.

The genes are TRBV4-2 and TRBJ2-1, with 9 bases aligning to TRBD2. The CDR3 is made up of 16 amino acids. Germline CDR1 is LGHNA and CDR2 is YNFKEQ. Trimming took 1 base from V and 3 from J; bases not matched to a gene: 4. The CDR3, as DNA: TGTGCCAGCAGCCAAGCTGGCGGGGGGGTCTACAATGAGCAGTTCTTC. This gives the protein CASSQAGGGVYNEQFF.

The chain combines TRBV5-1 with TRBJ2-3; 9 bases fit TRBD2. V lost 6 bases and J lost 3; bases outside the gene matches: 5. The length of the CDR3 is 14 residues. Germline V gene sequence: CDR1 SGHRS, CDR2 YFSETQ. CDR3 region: CASTAGGPTDTQYF. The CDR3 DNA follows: TGCGCCAGCACGGCGGGAGGGCCTACAGATACGCAGTATTTT.

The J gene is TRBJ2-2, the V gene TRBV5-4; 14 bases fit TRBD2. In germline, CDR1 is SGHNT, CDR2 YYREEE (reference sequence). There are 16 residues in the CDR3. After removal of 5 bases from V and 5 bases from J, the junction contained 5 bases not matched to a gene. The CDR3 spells CASRPGLAGVTGELFF. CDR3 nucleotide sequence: TGTGCCAGCAGGCCGGGACTAGCGGGGGTTACCGGGGAGCTGTTTTTT.

For the CDR3, the DNA is TGCGCCAGCAGCTTGGTTGGGTTGGGCGACACTGAAGCTTTCTTT. Amino acids: CASSLVGLGDTEAFF. The J gene is TRBJ1-1, the V gene TRBV5-1; the D is unclear. This CDR3 has 15 amino acids. V was pared by 0 bases and J by 3 bases, with 12 bases between. Germline CDR1 is SGHRS and CDR2 is YFSETQ.

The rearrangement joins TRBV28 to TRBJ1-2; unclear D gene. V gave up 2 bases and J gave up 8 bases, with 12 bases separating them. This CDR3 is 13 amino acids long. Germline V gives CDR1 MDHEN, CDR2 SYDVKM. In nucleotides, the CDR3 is TGTGCCAGCAGTTTAGAACGCCTAGACGGCTACACCTTC. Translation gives CASSLERLDGYTF.

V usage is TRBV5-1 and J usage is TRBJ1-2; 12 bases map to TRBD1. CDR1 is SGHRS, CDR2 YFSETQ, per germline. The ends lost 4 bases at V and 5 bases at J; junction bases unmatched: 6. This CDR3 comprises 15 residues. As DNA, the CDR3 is TGCGCCAGCAGCCCGGGACAGGGGGCGCTTTATGGCTACACCTTC. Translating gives CASSPGQGALYGYTF.

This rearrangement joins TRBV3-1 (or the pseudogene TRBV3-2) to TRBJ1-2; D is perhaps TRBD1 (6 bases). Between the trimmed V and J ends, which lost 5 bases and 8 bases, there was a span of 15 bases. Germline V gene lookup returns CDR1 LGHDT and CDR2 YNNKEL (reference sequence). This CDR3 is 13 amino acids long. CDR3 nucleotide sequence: TGTGCCAGCAGCGCCACAGGGACGAGAGGCTACACCTTC. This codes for CASSATGTRGYTF.

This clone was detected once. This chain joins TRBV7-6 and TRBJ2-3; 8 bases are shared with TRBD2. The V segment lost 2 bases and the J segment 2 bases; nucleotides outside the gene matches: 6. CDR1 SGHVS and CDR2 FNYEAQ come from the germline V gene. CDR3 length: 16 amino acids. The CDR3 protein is CASSLWSSGYTDTQYF. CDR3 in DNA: TGTGCCAGCAGCTTATGGTCTAGCGGGTACACAGATACGCAGTATTTT.

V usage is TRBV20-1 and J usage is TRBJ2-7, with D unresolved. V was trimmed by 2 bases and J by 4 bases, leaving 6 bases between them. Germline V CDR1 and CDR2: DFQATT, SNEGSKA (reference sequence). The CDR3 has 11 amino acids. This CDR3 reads CSARLEYEQYF. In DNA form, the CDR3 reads TGCAGTGCTAGACTGGAGTACGAGCAGTACTTC.

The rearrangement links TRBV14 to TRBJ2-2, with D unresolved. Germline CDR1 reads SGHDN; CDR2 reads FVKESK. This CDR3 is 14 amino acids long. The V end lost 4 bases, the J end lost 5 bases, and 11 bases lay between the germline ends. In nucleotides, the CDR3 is TGTGCCAGCAGCCTCCAGTCAGATACCGGGGAGCTGTTTTTT. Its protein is CASSLQSDTGELFF.

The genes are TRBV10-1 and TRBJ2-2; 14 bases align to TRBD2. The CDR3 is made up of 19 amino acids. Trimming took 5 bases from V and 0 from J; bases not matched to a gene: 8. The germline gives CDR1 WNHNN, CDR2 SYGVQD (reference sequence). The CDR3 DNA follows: TGCGCCAGCAGTCCATACCGGACTAGCGGGAGGCCGAACACCGGGGAGCTGTTTTTT. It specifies CASSPYRTSGRPNTGELFF.

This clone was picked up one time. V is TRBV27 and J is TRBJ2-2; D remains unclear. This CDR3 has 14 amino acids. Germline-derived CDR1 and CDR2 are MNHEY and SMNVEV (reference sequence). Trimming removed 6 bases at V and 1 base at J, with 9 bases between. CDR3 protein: CASRNPQNTGELFF. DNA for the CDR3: TGTGCCAGCAGGAACCCACAGAACACCGGGGAGCTGTTTTTT.

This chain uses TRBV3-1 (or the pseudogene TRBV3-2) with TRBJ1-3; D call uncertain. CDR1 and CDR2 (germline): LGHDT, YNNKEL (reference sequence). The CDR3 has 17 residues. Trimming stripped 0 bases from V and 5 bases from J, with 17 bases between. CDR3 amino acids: CASSQDAGGQRRNTIYF. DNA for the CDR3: TGTGCCAGCAGCCAAGATGCGGGCGGGCAGCGAAGAAACACCATATATTTT.

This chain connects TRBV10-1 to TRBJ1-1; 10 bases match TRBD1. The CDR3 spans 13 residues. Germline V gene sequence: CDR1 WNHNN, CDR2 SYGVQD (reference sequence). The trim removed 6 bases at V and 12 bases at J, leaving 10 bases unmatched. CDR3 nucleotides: TGCGCCAGCAGGGATCGGGACAGGGGAAGAACTTTCTTT. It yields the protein CASRDRDRGRTFF.

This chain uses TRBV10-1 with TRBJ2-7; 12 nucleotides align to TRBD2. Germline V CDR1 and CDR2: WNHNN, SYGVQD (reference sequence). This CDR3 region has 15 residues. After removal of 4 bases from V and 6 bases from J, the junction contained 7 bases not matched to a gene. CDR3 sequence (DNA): TGCGCCAGCAGTGCAGGTGGACTAGCGGGAAGCGAGCAGTACTTC. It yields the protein CASSAGGLAGSEQYF.

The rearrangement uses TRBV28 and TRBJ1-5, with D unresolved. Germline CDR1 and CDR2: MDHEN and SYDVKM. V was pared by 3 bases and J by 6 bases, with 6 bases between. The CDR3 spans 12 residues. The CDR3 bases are TGTGCCAGCAGTTTTAGAAGTCAGCCCCAGCATTTT. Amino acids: CASSFRSQPQHF.

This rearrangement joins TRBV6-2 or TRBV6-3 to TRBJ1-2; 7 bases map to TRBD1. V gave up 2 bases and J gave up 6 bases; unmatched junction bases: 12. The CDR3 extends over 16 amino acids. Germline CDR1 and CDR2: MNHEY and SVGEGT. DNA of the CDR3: TGTGCCAGCAGTTACGCCCCAGGACAGGTCGGGGATGGCTACACCTTC. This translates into CASSYAPGQVGDGYTF.

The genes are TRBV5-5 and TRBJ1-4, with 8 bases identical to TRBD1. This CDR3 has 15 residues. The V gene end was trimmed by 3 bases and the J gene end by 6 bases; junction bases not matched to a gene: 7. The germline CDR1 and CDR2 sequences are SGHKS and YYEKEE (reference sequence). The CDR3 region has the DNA TGTGCCAGCAGCTGGACAGGGAAAGTAGATGAAAAACTGTTTTTT. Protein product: CASSWTGKVDEKLFF. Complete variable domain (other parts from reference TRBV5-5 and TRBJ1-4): DAGVTQSPTHLIKTRGQQVTLRCSPISGHKSVSWYQQVLGQGPQFIFQYYEKEERGRGNFPDRFSARQFPNYSSELNVNALLLGDSALYLCASSWTGKVDEKLFFGSGTQLSVL.

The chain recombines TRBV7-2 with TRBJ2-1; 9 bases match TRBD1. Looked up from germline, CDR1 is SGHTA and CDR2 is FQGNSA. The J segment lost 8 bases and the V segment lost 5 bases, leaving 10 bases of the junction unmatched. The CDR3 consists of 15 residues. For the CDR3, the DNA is TGTGCCAGCAGCCCTGCAGGGACAGGGATGCATGAGCAGTTCTTC. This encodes CASSPAGTGMHEQFF.

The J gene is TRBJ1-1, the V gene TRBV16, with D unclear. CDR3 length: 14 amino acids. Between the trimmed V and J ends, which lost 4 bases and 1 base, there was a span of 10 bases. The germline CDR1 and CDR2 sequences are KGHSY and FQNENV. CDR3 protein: CASSRAAGNTEAFF. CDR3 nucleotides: TGTGCCAGCAGCCGAGCGGCGGGGAACACTGAAGCTTTCTTT.

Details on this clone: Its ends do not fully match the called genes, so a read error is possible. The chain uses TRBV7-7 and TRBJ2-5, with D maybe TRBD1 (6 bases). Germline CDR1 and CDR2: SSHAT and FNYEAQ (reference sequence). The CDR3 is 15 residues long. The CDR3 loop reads CASSLTGPPRETQYF. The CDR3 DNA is TGTGCTAGCAGCTTGACAGGCCCCCCGAGAGAGACCCAGTACTTC.

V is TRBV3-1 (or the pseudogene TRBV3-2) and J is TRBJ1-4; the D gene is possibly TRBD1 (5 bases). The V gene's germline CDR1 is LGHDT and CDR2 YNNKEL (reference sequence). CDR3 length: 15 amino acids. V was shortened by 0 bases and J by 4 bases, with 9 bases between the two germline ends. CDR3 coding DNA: TGTGCCAGCAGCCAAGATTGGGGCAGTAATGAAAAACTGTTTTTT. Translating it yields CASSQDWGSNEKLFF.

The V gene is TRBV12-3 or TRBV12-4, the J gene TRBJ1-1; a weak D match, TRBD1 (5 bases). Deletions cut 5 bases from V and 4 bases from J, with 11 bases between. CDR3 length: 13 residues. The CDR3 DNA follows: TGTGCCAGCAGTGTCGCAGGGCGCACTGAAGCTTTCTTT. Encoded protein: CASSVAGRTEAFF.

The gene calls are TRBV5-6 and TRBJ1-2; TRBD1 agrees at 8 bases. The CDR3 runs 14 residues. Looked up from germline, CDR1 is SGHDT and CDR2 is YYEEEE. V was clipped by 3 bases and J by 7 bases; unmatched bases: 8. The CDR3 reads CASSSKGTGAGYTF. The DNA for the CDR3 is TGTGCCAGCAGCTCAAAGGGGACAGGAGCTGGCTACACCTTC.

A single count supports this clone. The CDR3 here is CASSERTGEAFF. The CDR3 coding sequence is TGTGCCAGCAGTGAAAGAACAGGGGAAGCTTTCTTT. This chain uses TRBV6-1 with TRBJ1-1, with D maybe TRBD1 (6 bases). V gave up 2 bases and J gave up 8 bases, with 9 bases separating them. CDR1 is MNHNS and CDR2 is SASEGT in the germline V gene. This CDR3 spans 12 amino acids.

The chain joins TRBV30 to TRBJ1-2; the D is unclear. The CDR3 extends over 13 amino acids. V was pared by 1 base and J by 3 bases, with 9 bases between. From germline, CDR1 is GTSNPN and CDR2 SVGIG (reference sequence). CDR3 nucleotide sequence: TGTGCCTGGAGTGAGGCGGGAGACTATGGCTACACCTTC. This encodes CAWSEAGDYGYTF.